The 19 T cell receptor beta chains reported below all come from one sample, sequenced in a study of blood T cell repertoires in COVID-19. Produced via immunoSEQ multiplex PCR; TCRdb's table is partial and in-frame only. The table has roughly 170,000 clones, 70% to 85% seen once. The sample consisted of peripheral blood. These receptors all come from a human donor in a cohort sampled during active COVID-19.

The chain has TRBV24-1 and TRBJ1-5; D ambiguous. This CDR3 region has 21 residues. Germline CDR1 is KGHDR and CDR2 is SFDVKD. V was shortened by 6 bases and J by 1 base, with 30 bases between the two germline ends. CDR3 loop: CATSRRPHGVLGFRSNQPQHF. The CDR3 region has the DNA TGTGCCACCAGTCGACGTCCACACGGGGTATTAGGCTTCCGAAGCAATCAGCCCCAGCATTTT.

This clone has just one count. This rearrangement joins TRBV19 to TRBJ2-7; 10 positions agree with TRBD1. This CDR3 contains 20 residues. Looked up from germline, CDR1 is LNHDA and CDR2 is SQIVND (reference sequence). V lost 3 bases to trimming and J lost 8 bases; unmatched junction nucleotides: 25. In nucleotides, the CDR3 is TGTGCCAGTAGTATGGGGGAATCCCCTCTTTCCGGGACAGGGGCACCCAAGCAGTACTTC. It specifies CASSMGESPLSGTGAPKQYF.

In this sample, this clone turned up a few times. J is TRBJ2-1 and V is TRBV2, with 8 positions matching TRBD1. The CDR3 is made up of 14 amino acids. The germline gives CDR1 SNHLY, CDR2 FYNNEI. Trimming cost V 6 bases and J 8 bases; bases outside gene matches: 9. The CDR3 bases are TGTGCCAGCAGCGCCGGGACAGGCTTCTATGAGCAGTTCTTC. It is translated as CASSAGTGFYEQFF.

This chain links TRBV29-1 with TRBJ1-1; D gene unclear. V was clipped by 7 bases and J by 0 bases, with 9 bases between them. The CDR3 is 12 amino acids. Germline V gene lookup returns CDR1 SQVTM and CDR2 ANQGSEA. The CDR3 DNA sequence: TGCAGCGAGAAGAACATGAACACTGAAGCTTTCTTT. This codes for CSEKNMNTEAFF.

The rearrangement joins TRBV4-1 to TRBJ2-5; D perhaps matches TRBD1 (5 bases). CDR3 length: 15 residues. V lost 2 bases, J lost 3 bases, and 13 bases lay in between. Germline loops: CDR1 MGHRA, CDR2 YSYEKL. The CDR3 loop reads CASSQQGSGEETQYF. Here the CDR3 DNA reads TGCGCCAGCAGCCAACAGGGTTCTGGCGAAGAGACCCAGTACTTC.

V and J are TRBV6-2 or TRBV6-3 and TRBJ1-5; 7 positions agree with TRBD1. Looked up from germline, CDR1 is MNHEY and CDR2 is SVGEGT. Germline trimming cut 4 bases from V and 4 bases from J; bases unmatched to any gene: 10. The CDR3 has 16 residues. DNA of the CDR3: TGTGCCAGCAGTTCCATCGTAGGGACAGCGAATCAGCCCCAGCATTTT. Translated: CASSSIVGTANQPQHF.

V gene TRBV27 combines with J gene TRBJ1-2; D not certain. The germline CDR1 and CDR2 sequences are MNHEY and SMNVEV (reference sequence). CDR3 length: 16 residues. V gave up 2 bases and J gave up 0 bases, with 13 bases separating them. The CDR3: CASSLSGTASNYGYTF. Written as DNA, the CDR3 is TGTGCCAGCAGTTTAAGCGGTACAGCTTCTAACTATGGCTACACCTTC.

In DNA form, the CDR3 reads TGCGCCAGCAGCGACCTACAGGGGGCAAGGTACGAGCAGTACTTC. This gives the protein CASSDLQGARYEQYF. This chain connects TRBV5-1 to TRBJ2-7; TRBD1 agrees at 9 bases. Trimming at V came to 4 bases and at J to 4 bases, leaving 9 bases not matched to a gene. Germline-derived CDR1 and CDR2 are SGHRS and YFSETQ. This CDR3 is built from 15 residues.

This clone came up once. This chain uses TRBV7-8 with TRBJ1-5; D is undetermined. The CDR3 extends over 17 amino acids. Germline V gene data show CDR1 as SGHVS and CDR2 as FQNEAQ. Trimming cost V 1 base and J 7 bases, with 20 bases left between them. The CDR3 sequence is CASSLGPNRKNSQPQHF. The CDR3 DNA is TGTGCCAGCAGCTTAGGTCCCAATAGGAAAAACAGCCAGCCCCAGCATTTT.

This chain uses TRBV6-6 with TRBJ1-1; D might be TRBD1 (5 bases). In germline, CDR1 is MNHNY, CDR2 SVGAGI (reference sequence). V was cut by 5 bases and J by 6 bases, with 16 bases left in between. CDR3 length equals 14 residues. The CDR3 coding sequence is TGTGCCAGCAGTGAGACAGAAGCAAGCGCTGAAGCTTTCTTT. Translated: CASSETEASAEAFF.

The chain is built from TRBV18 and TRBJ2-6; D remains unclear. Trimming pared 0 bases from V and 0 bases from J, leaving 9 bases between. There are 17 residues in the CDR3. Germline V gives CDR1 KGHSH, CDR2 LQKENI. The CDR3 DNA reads TGTGCCAGCTCACCACCTGGAGACTTCTCTGGGGCCAACGTCCTGACTTTC. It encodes CASSPPGDFSGANVLTF.

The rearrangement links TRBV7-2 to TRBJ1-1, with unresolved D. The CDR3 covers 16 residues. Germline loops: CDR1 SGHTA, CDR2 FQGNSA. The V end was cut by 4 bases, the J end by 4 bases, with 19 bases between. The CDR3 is CASSSGGLGGGTEAFF. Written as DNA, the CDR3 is TGTGCCAGCAGCTCAGGAGGGCTCGGAGGTGGCACTGAAGCTTTCTTT.

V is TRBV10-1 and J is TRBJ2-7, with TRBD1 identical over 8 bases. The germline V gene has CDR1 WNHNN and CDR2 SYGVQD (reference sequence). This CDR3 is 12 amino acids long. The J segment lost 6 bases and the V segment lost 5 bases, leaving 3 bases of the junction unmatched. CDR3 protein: CASSPTGVEQYF. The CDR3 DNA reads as TGCGCCAGCAGTCCGACAGGGGTCGAGCAGTACTTC.

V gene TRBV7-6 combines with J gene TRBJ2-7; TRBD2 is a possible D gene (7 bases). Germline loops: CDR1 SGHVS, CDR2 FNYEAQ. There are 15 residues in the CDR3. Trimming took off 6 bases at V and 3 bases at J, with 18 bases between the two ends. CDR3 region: CASSLGGASNYEQYF. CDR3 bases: TGTGCCAGCAGTCTGGGGGGGGCGTCCAACTACGAGCAGTACTTC. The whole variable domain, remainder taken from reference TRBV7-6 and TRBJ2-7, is GAGVSQSPRYKVTKRGQDVALRCDPISGHVSLYWYRQALGQGPEFLTYFNYEAQQDKSGLPNDRFSAERPEGSISTLTIQRTEQRDSAMYRCASSLGGASNYEQYFGPGTRLTVT.

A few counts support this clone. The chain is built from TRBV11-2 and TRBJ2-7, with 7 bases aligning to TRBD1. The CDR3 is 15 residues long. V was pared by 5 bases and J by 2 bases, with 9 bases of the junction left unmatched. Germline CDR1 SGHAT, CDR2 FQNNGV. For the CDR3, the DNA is TGTGCCAGCAGCATAAACAGGGGTCAAACCTACGAGCAGTACTTC. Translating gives CASSINRGQTYEQYF.

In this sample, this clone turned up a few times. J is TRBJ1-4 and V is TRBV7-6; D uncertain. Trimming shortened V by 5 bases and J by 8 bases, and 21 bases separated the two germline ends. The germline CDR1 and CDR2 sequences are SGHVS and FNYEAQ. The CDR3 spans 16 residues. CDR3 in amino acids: CASSLTGPFRGEKLFF. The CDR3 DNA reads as TGTGCCAGCAGCCTAACCGGGCCCTTCAGAGGGGAAAAACTGTTTTTT.

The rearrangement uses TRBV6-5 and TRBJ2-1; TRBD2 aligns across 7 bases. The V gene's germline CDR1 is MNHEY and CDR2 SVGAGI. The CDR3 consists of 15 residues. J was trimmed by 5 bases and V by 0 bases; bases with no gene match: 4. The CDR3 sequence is CASSYSRGSDNEQFF. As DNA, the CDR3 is TGTGCCAGCAGTTACTCGCGGGGGTCCGACAATGAGCAGTTCTTC.

CDR3 sequence reads: CSARTVLNTEAFF. CDR3 sequence (DNA): TGCAGCGCCAGGACAGTCCTCAACACTGAAGCTTTCTTT. The J gene is TRBJ1-1, the V gene TRBV29-1; perhaps TRBD1 as D (6 bases). This CDR3 spans 13 amino acids. The germline V and J ends were trimmed by 7 bases and 2 bases, with 14 bases remaining between them. In germline, CDR1 is SQVTM, CDR2 ANQGSEA.

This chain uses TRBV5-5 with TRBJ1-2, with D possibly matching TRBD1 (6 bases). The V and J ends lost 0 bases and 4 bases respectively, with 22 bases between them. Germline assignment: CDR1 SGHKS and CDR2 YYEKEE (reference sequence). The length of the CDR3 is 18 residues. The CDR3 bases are TGTGCCAGCAGCTTGGAGTTCGGAGACAGGACGATTCTCTATGGCTACACCTTC. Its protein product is CASSLEFGDRTILYGYTF.